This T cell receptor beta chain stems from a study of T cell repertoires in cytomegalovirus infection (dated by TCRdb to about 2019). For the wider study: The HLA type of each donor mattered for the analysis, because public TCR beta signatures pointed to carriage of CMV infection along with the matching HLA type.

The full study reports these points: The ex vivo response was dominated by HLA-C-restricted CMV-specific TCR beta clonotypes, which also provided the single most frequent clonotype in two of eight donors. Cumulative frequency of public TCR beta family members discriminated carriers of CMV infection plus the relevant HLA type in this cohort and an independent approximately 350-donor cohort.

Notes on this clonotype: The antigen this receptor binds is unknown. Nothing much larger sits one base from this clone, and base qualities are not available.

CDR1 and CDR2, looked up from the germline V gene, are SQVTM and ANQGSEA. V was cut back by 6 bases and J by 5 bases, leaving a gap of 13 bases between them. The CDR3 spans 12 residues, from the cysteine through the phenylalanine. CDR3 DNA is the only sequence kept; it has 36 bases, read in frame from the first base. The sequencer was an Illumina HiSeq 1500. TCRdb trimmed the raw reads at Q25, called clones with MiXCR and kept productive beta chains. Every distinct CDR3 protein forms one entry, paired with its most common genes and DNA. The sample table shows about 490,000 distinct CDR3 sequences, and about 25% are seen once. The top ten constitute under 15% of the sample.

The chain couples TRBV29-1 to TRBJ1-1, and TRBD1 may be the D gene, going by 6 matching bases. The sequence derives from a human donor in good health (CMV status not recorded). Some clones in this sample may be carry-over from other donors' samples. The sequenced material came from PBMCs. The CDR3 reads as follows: CSVGGGQTEAFF. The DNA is TGCAGCGTGGGCGGGGGGCAGACTGAAGCTTTCTTT.